The clone carrying this T cell receptor (beta chain) occurred a few times. Germline V lookup: CDR1 MNHEY, CDR2 SVGEGT. Deletions cut 5 bases from V and 1 base from J, with 17 bases between. The CDR3 has 16 residues. This sample is part of a study of blood T cells in healthy people across ages. Sample-barcoded 5' priming and a J-beta primer mix drove a second PCR of roughly 7 to 11 cycles. TCRdb processed the 5' RACE reads anew with MiXCR; each CDR3 protein has one entry. The table has around 1,800,000 distinct CDR3 sequences, 35% to 50% seen once. Sequenced input: blood. The V and J genes are TRBV6-2 or TRBV6-3 and TRBJ1-2; a weak D match, TRBD1 (6 bases). The sequence came from a human donor in good health. In nucleotides, the CDR3 is TGTGCCAGCAGTAACTTCCCGGGACAAGATAACTATGGCTACACCTTC. Translating gives CASSNFPGQDNYGYTF.